Reported below is one TCR beta chain. Its matching antigen is unknown. This record comes from a study of cytomegalovirus exposure and HLA in healthy donors. Study summary: Genetic ancestry analysis placed around four fifths of the 350 to 500 donors that were genotyped in the Caucasian-associated cluster. General study results and limits: Researchers reported in a later analysis that a missense DCLRE1C variant was tied to TCR beta V- and J-gene trimming.

The PCR employed 60 Vbeta primers together with 13 Jbeta primers. The table came from immunoSEQ multiplex PCR; TCRdb's copy has only in-frame clones and leaves some out. The sample consists of about 230,000 clones, around 84% of them appearing once. The V gene lost 6 bases and the J gene lost 8 bases, with 14 bases spanning the gap. Germline CDR1 reads SGDLS; CDR2 reads YYNGEE. This CDR3 spans 12 amino acids. The sequencing input was PBMCs. The receptor comes from a girl aged 2 to 10 in good health and CMV-seronegative. The gene calls are TRBV9 and TRBJ1-2; D is uncertain. The CDR3 nucleotides are TGTGCCAGCACCGCTCTCGGCGGGGGCTACACCTTC. Encoded protein: CASTALGGGYTF.